These 28 T cell receptor beta chains were all obtained from the same sample, sequenced in a study of T-cell memory formation after mild COVID-19. A single record per CDR3 protein comes from TCRdb applying MiXCR to the 5' RACE reads. The data show under 450,000 distinct CDR3 sequences, 20% to 25% seen once. Sequenced material: PBMCs or a T cell subset sorted from them (not recorded which). The receptors shown here come from an adult woman who had mild COVID-19 (a few samples of this study predate the infection). Cell type and time point are not known.

This rearrangement joins TRBV7-2 to TRBJ1-1, with D possibly TRBD1 on 5 matching bases. The CDR3 runs to 16 residues. Trimming shortened V by 3 bases and J by 3 bases, and 17 bases separated the two germline ends. Germline V CDR1 and CDR2: SGHTA, FQGNSA. The CDR3 reads CASSLGGVWVYTEAFF. CDR3 nucleotides: TGTGCCAGCAGCTTGGGGGGGGTATGGGTCTACACTGAAGCTTTCTTT.

The gene calls are TRBV20-1 and TRBJ2-1, with 7 bases that match TRBD2. The CDR3 is 15 amino acids. Germline-derived CDR1 and CDR2 are DFQATT and SNEGSKA (reference sequence). V trimming: 1 base; J trimming: 7 bases; junction bases outside the gene matches: 10. The CDR3 DNA reads TGCAGTGCTAGAGGGGGAGGGCCTACGAGGAATGAGCAGTTCTTC. Its protein product is CSARGGGPTRNEQFF.

This clonotype was detected a few times. This rearrangement joins TRBV7-8 to TRBJ2-3; D gene unclear. The V gene lost 1 base and the J gene lost 2 bases, with 7 bases spanning the gap. The CDR3 spans 14 residues. The germline CDR1 and CDR2 sequences are SGHVS and FQNEAQ. This CDR3 is CASSLESPTDTQYF. The CDR3 coding sequence is TGTGCCAGCAGCTTAGAAAGTCCCACAGATACGCAGTATTTT.

This chain joins TRBV5-6 and TRBJ2-5; perhaps TRBD2 as D (6 bases). V shed 2 bases and J shed 3 bases, with 14 bases lying between them. The CDR3 contains 15 residues. CDR1 and CDR2 from the germline V gene are SGHDT and YYEEEE. This CDR3 reads CASSFGGGGKETQYF. CDR3 sequence (DNA): TGTGCCAGCAGCTTTGGAGGTGGAGGGAAAGAGACCCAGTACTTC.

This clonotype was observed a few times. V and J are TRBV7-9 and TRBJ1-2; D gene uncertain. Germline assignment: CDR1 SEHNR and CDR2 FQNEAQ (reference sequence). With 3 bases removed from V and 4 bases from J, the gap between germline ends came to 6 bases. The CDR3 is 12 amino acids. The CDR3 sequence is CASSFGPYGYTF. CDR3 bases: TGTGCCAGCAGCTTCGGACCCTATGGCTACACCTTC.

This clonotype was seen a handful of times. This rearrangement joins TRBV29-1 to TRBJ2-1; 11 positions agree with TRBD2. The V segment lost 6 bases and the J segment 9 bases; nucleotides outside the gene matches: 10. Germline CDR1 is SQVTM and CDR2 is ANQGSEA. There are 14 residues in the CDR3. Here the CDR3 reads CSVIRGSGRVEQFF. In DNA form, the CDR3 reads TGCAGCGTCATACGGGGTAGCGGGAGGGTTGAGCAGTTCTTC.

This chain links TRBV12-3 or TRBV12-4 with TRBJ1-5; perhaps TRBD1 as D (5 bases). This CDR3 comprises 15 residues. Deletions cut 3 bases from V and 6 bases from J, with 15 bases between. The CDR3 DNA follows: TGTGCCAGCAGTTTCGCCGGGGGAGGAATTCAGCCCCAGCATTTT. Its protein product is CASSFAGGGIQPQHF.

This chain uses TRBV7-9 with TRBJ2-5, with D tentatively TRBD1 (5 bases). V dropped 4 bases and J dropped 5 bases, with 20 bases sitting between them. The CDR3 totals 16 residues. CDR1 is SEHNR and CDR2 is FQNEAQ in the germline V gene (reference sequence). The CDR3 sequence is CASSSLIGACEETQYF. DNA of the CDR3: TGTGCCAGCAGCTCTTTGATAGGGGCGTGTGAGGAGACCCAGTACTTC. Looking up the rest from reference TRBV7-9 and TRBJ2-5 gives the full variable domain: DTGVSQNPRHKITKRGQNVTFRCDPISEHNRLYWYRQTLGQGPEFLTYFQNEAQLEKSRLLSDRFSAERPKGSFSTLEIQRTEQGDSAMYLCASSSLIGACEETQYFGPGTRLLVL.

In its sample, this clonotype was seen a few times. The rearrangement joins TRBV20-1 to TRBJ2-3, with 9 bases identical to TRBD1. Germline V CDR1 and CDR2: DFQATT, SNEGSKA (reference sequence). V lost 0 bases, J lost 5 bases, and 6 bases stayed unmatched. This CDR3 is built from 15 residues. CDR3 nucleotides: TGCAGTGCTAGAGACTGGACAGGGGTTGGAGATACGCAGTATTTT. It codes for CSARDWTGVGDTQYF.

The chain combines TRBV21-1 with TRBJ2-7; the listed D gene, TRBD1, was not tested against the DNA. TRBV21-1 is tagged as a pseudogene. This CDR3 region has 15 residues. The CDR3 spells CASSNRDRVIHEQYF. In nucleotides, the CDR3 is TGTGCCAGCAGCAACCGGGACAGGGTGATTCACGAGCAGTACTTC.

The rearrangement uses TRBV24-1 and TRBJ2-1; 10 bases line up with TRBD2. Per the germline V gene, CDR1 is KGHDR and CDR2 is SFDVKD. Losses at the gene ends were 4 bases for V and 5 bases for J; bases not matched to a gene: 13. There are 18 residues in the CDR3. The CDR3 loop is CATSDQETTSGINNEQFF. CDR3 DNA: TGTGCCACCAGTGACCAGGAGACAACTAGCGGGATAAACAATGAGCAGTTCTTC.

The chain is built from TRBV6-5 and TRBJ2-1; 11 bases agree with TRBD2. This CDR3 has 15 amino acids. Germline assignment: CDR1 MNHEY and CDR2 SVGAGI. The ends lost 2 bases at V and 10 bases at J; junction bases unmatched: 7. CDR3 sequence reads: CASSYIGLAGGEQFF. Here the CDR3 DNA reads TGTGCCAGCAGTTACATAGGTCTAGCGGGAGGCGAGCAGTTCTTC.

This chain connects TRBV25-1 to TRBJ1-6; TRBD1 might be the D (6 bases). This CDR3 has 16 amino acids. CDR1 is MGHDK and CDR2 is SYGVNS in the germline V gene. V was clipped by 3 bases and J by 8 bases, with 17 bases between them. This chain's CDR3 is CASSDGGYRVDSPLHF. The CDR3 DNA reads as TGTGCCAGCAGTGATGGGGGATACAGGGTGGATTCACCCCTCCACTTT. The full variable domain, with the rest looked up from reference TRBV25-1 and TRBJ1-6, is EADIYQTPRYLVIGTGKKITLECSQTMGHDKMYWYQQDPGMELHLIHYSYGVNSTEKGDLSSESTVSRIRTEHFPLTLESARPSHTSQYLCASSDGGYRVDSPLHFGNGTRLTVT.

This rearrangement joins TRBV6-5 to TRBJ2-5; D uncertain. Trimming cost V 6 bases and J 2 bases, with 16 bases left between them. The germline gives CDR1 MNHEY, CDR2 SVGAGI. This CDR3 contains 15 residues. In nucleotides, the CDR3 is TGTGCCAGCAGCCAACGCCAGGCTGTTCAAGAGACCCAGTACTTC. Encoded protein: CASSQRQAVQETQYF.

This chain links TRBV6-5 with TRBJ1-1; 7 nucleotides match TRBD1. Germline trimming cut 6 bases from V and 0 bases from J; bases unmatched to any gene: 4. Germline V gene data show CDR1 as MNHEY and CDR2 as SVGAGI. The CDR3 is 14 residues long. The CDR3 region has the DNA TGTGCCAGCAGACGGGGACAGATGAACACTGAAGCTTTCTTT. Encoded protein: CASRRGQMNTEAFF.

There are a few counts of this clonotype. The chain is built from TRBV12-3 or TRBV12-4 and TRBJ1-1; D is uncertain. This CDR3 spans 12 amino acids. Deletions cut 3 bases from V and 3 bases from J, with 5 bases between. The CDR3, as DNA: TGTGCCAGCAGTTTTGGGTACACTGAAGCTTTCTTT. It specifies CASSFGYTEAFF.

Here the CDR3 DNA reads TGTGCCAGCTCACCACCTGAGACAGGGAACACCGGGGAGCTGTTTTTT. It codes for CASSPPETGNTGELFF. V gene TRBV18 combines with J gene TRBJ2-2; D perhaps matches TRBD1 (6 bases). V lost 0 bases, J lost 1 base, and 9 bases lay in between. This CDR3 is 16 amino acids long. Germline-derived CDR1 and CDR2 are KGHSH and LQKENI.

CDR3 DNA sequence: TGTGCCAGCAGTTACATCCTCGTCGCAGGGACTCCCAATCAGCCCCAGCATTTT. It encodes CASSYILVAGTPNQPQHF. The chain employs TRBV6-2 or TRBV6-3 and TRBJ1-5, with D tentatively TRBD1 (5 bases). The germline CDR1 and CDR2 sequences are MNHEY and SVGEGT. The CDR3 is made up of 18 amino acids. Between the trimmed V and J ends, which lost 2 bases and 3 bases, there was a span of 20 bases.

This clonotype was observed a few times. The chain combines TRBV6-2 or TRBV6-3 with TRBJ1-2; D is perhaps TRBD1 (5 bases). Trimming pared 6 bases from V and 4 bases from J, leaving 21 bases between. The CDR3 contains 16 residues. Germline loops: CDR1 MNHEY, CDR2 SVGEGT. The CDR3 DNA is TGTGCCAGCAGCCCCCGGGGCGGAGTATTGGCCTATGGCTACACCTTC. This sequence encodes CASSPRGGVLAYGYTF.

This clonotype came up a few times. The gene calls are TRBV2 and TRBJ2-1; no reliable D call. CDR1 is SNHLY and CDR2 is FYNNEI in the germline V gene. The CDR3 has 13 amino acids. V was pared by 6 bases and J by 0 bases, with 6 bases between. The CDR3 loop is CASRVNSYNEQFF. Written as DNA, the CDR3 is TGTGCCAGCAGGGTGAACTCCTACAATGAGCAGTTCTTC. Looking up the rest from reference TRBV2 and TRBJ2-1 gives the full variable domain: EPEVTQTPSHQVTQMGQEVILRCVPISNHLYFYWYRQILGQKVEFLVSFYNNEISEKSEIFDDQFSVERPDGSNFTLKIRSTKLEDSAMYFCASRVNSYNEQFFGPGTRLTVL.

The chain has TRBV9 and TRBJ2-7; D is possibly TRBD1 (6 bases). With 4 bases removed from V and 5 bases from J, the gap between germline ends came to 16 bases. The CDR3 consists of 14 residues. Germline CDR1 reads SGDLS; CDR2 reads YYNGEE. Here the CDR3 DNA reads TGTGCCAGCAGCTCTAGGACTTGGGGGCACGAGCAGTACTTC. This gives the protein CASSSRTWGHEQYF.

The chain combines TRBV5-6 with TRBJ1-6; D is uncertain. Trimming took off 4 bases at V and 3 bases at J, with 11 bases between the two ends. CDR1 SGHDT and CDR2 YYEEEE come from the germline V gene. The CDR3 length is 15 residues. Here the CDR3 DNA reads TGTGCCAGCAGCGGTAGACATGTCTATAATTCACCCCTCCACTTT. As protein: CASSGRHVYNSPLHF. Complete variable domain (other parts from reference TRBV5-6 and TRBJ1-6): DAGVTQSPTHLIKTRGQQVTLRCSPKSGHDTVSWYQQALGQGPQFIFQYYEEEERQRGNFPDRFSGHQFPNYSSELNVNALLLGDSALYLCASSGRHVYNSPLHFGNGTRLTVT.

This clonotype was seen a handful of times. V and J are TRBV7-2 and TRBJ2-5; 7 positions agree with TRBD2. Germline V gene lookup returns CDR1 SGHTA and CDR2 FQGNSA. CDR3 length: 16 residues. J gave up 2 bases and V 3 bases, and 9 bases lay outside the gene matches. The CDR3 nucleotides read TGTGCCAGCAGCTTGGGGTCGGGAGCGGGGCAAGAGACCCAGTACTTC. Its protein is CASSLGSGAGQETQYF.

The chain recombines TRBV5-1 with TRBJ2-7; D not resolved. Per germline, CDR1 SGHRS and CDR2 YFSETQ. This CDR3 is built from 13 residues. The ends were cut back, 4 bases at V and 5 bases at J, with 13 bases in the middle. CDR3 DNA sequence: TGCGCCAGCAGCCCACCGATTTCCCACGAGCAGTACTTC. Residues: CASSPPISHEQYF.

This clonotype was counted only a few times. The CDR3 coding sequence is TGTGCCAGCAGCTCAACCCGGACTATCAATGAGCAGTTCTTC. Amino acid sequence: CASSSTRTINEQFF. The V and J genes are TRBV7-8 and TRBJ2-1; a weak D match, TRBD2 (6 bases). This CDR3 has 14 residues. Germline-derived CDR1 and CDR2 are SGHVS and FQNEAQ. V was shortened by 4 bases and J by 6 bases, with 13 bases between the two germline ends. Full variable domain (rest looked up from reference TRBV7-8 and TRBJ2-1): GAGVSQSPRYKVAKRGQDVALRCDPISGHVSLFWYQQALGQGPEFLTYFQNEAQLDKSGLPSDRFFAERPEGSVSTLKIQRTQQEDSAVYLCASSSTRTINEQFFGPGTRLTVL.

This clonotype occurred a few times. The V gene is TRBV29-1, the J gene TRBJ2-3, with 9 bases fitting TRBD2. Losses at the gene ends were 7 bases for V and 4 bases for J; bases not matched to a gene: 3. Germline CDR1 SQVTM, CDR2 ANQGSEA. The CDR3 covers 12 residues. The CDR3 sequence is CSAIAGADTQYF. CDR3 in DNA: TGCAGCGCAATAGCGGGAGCAGATACGCAGTATTTT.

The rearrangement links TRBV3-1 to TRBJ1-6; tentative D call: TRBD1 (5 bases). CDR3 length equals 17 residues. Germline V gives CDR1 LGHDT, CDR2 YNNKEL (reference sequence). Trimming took 4 bases from V and 3 from J, leaving 16 bases between them. Here the CDR3 DNA reads TGTGCCAGCAGCCCTTACACAGGCCTAAACTATAATTCACCCCTCCACTTT. It codes for CASSPYTGLNYNSPLHF.

The chain carries TRBV21-1 and TRBJ1-1; the tabulated D call, TRBD1, remains unverified against the DNA. TRBV21-1 is deemed a pseudogene. The CDR3 covers 16 residues. CDR3 residues: CAQKAKQGIKDTEAFF. For the CDR3, the DNA is TGTGCCCAGAAGGCTAAACAGGGGATTAAGGACACTGAAGCTTTCTTT.